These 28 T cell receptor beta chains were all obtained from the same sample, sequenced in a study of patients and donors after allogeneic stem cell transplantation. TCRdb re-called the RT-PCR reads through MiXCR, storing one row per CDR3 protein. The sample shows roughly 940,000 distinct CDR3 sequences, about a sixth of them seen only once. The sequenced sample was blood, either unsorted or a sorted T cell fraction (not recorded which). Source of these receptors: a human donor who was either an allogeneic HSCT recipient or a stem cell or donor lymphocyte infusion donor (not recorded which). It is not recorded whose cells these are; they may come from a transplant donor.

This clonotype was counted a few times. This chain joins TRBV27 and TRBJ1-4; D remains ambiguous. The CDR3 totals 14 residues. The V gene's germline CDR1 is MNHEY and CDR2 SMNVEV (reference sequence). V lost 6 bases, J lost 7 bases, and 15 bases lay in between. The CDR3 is CASSAGISGEKLFF. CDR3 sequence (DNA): TGTGCCAGCAGCGCCGGGATAAGCGGTGAAAAACTGTTTTTT.

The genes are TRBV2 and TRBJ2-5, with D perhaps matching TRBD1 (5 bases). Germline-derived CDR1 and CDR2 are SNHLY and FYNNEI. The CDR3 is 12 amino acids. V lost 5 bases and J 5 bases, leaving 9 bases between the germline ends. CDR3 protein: CASSFRDETQYF. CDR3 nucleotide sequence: TGTGCCAGCAGTTTCAGGGATGAGACCCAGTACTTC.

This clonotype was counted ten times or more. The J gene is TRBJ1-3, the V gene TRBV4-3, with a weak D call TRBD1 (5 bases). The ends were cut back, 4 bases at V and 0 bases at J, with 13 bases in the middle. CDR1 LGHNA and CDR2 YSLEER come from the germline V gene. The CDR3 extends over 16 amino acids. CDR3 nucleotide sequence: TGCGCCAGCAGCCCCGGGACCGCCGTCTCTGGAAACACCATATATTTT. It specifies CASSPGTAVSGNTIYF.

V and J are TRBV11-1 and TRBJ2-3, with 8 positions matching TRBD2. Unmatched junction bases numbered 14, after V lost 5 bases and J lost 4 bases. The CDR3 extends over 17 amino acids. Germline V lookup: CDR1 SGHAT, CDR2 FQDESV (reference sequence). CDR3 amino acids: CASSASPLAGVPDTQYF. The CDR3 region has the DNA TGTGCCAGCAGCGCCTCCCCTCTAGCGGGTGTCCCAGATACGCAGTATTTT.

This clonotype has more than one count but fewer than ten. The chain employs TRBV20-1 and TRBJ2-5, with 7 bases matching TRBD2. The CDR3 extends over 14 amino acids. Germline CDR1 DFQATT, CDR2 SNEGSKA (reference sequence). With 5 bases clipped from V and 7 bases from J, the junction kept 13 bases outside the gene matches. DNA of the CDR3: TGCAGTGCTCCCCGGACTAGGAGGGCGGGGACCCAGTACTTC. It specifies CSAPRTRRAGTQYF.

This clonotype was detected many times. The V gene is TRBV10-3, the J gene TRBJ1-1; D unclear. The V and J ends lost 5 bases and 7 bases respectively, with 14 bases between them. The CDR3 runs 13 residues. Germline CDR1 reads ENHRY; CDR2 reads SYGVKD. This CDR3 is CAISPAGRGEAFF. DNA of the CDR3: TGTGCCATCAGTCCTGCCGGACGAGGTGAAGCTTTCTTT.

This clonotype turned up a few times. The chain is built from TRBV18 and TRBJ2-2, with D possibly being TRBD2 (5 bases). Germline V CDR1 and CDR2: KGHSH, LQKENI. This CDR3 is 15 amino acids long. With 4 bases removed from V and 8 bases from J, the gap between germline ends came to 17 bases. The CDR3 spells CASSLTAGVKGELFF. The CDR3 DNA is TGTGCCAGCTCACTAACCGCCGGGGTGAAGGGGGAGCTGTTTTTT.

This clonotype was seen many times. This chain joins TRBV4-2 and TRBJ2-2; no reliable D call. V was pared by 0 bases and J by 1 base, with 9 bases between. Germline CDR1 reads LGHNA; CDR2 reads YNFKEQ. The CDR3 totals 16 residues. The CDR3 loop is CASSQDRAENTGELFF. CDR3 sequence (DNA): TGTGCCAGCAGCCAAGATCGGGCGGAGAACACCGGGGAGCTGTTTTTT.

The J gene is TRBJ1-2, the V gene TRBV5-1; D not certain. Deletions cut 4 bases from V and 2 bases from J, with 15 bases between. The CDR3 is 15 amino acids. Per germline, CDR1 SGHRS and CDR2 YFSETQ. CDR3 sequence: CASSPSGSRNYGYTF. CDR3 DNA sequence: TGCGCCAGCAGCCCCTCAGGTTCCAGAAACTATGGCTACACCTTC.

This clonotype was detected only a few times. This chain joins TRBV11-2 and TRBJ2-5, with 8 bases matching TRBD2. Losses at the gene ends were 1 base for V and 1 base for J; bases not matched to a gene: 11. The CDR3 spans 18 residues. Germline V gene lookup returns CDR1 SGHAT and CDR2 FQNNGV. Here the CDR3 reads CASSLGGRSLAGQETQYF. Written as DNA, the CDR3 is TGTGCCAGCAGCTTAGGCGGTCGATCGCTAGCGGGCCAAGAGACCCAGTACTTC.

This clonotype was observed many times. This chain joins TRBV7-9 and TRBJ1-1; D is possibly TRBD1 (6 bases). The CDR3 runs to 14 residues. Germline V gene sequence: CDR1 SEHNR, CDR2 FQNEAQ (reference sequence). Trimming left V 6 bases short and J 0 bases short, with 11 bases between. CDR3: CASSRGPLNTEAFF. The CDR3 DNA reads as TGTGCCAGCAGTCGGGGGCCCTTGAACACTGAAGCTTTCTTT.

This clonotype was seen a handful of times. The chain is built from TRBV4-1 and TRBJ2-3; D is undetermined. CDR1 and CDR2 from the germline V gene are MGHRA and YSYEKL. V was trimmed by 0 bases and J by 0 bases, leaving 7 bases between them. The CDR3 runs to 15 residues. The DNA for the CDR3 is TGCGCCAGCAGCCAAGATGGATCTAGCACAGATACGCAGTATTTT. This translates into CASSQDGSSTDTQYF.

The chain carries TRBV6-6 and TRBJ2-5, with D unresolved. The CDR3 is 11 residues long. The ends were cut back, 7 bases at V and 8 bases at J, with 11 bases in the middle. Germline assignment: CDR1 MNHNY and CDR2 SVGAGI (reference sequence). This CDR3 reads CASTPGSTQYF. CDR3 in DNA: TGTGCCAGCACCCCTGGAAGCACCCAGTACTTC.

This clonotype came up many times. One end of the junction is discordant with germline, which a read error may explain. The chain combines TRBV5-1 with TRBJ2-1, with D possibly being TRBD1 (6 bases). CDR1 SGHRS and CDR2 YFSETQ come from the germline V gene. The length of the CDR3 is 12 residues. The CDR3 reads CASSEQGNEQFF. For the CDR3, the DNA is TGTGCCAGCAGTGAACAGGGCAATGAGCAGTTCTTC.

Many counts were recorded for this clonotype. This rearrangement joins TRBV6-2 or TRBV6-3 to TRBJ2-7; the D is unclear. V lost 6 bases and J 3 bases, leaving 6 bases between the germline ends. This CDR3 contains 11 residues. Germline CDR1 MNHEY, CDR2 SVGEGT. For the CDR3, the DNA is TGTGCCAGCAGCCGGAACTACGAGCAGTACTTC. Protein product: CASSRNYEQYF.

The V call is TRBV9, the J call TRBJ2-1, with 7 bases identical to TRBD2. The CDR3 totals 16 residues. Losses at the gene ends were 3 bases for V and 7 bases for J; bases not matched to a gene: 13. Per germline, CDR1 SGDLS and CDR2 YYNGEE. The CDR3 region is CASSARGGRDSNEQFF. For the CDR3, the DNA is TGTGCCAGCAGCGCCCGCGGGGGACGGGACTCAAATGAGCAGTTCTTC.

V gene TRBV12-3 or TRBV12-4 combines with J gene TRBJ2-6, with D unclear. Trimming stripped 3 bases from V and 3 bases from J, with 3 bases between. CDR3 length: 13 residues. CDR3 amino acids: CASSFFGANVLTF. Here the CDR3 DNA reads TGTGCCAGCAGTTTCTTTGGGGCCAACGTCCTGACTTTC.

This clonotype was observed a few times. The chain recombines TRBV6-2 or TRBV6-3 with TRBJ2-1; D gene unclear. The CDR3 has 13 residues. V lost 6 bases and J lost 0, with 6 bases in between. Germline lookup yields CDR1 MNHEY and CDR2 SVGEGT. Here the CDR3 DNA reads TGTGCCAGCAGAAGGCCCTCCTACAATGAGCAGTTCTTC. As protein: CASRRPSYNEQFF.

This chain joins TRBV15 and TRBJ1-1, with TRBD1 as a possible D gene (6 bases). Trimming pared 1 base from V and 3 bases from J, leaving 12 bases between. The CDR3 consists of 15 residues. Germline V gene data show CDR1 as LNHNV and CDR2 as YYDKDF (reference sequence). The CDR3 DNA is TGTGCCACCAGCAGAGCCCCCCAGGGGTACACTGAAGCTTTCTTT. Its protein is CATSRAPQGYTEAFF.

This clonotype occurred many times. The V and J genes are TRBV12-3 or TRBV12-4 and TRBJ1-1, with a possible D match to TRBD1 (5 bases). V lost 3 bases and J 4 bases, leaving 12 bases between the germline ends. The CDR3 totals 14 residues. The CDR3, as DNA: TGTGCCAGCAGTTTGAAAGGGGTGACCACTGAAGCTTTCTTT. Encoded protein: CASSLKGVTTEAFF.

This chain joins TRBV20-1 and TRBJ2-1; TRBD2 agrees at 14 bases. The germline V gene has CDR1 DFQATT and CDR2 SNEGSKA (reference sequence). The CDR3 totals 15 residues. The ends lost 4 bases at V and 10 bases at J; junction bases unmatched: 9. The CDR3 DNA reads TGCAGTGCTACTGGACTAGCGGGGGGTTCAGGGGAGCAGTTCTTC. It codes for CSATGLAGGSGEQFF.

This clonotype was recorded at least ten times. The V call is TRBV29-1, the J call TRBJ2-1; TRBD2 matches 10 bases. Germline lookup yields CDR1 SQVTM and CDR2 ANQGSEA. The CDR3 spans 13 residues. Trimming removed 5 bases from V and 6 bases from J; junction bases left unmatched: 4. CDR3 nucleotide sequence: TGCAGCGTTAGCGGGGGGGCCGGCAATGAGCAGTTCTTC. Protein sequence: CSVSGGAGNEQFF.

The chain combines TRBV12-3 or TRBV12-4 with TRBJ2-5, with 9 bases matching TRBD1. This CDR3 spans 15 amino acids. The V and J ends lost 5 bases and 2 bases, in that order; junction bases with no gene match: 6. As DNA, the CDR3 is TGTGCCAGCAGTCGGACAGGGGTCTTGCAAGAGACCCAGTACTTC. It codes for CASSRTGVLQETQYF.

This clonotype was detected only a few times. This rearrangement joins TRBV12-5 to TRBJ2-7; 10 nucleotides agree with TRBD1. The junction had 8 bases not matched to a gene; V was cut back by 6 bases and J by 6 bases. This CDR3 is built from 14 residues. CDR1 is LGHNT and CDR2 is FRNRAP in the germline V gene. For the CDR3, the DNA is TGTGCTAGTGGCCCGGGACAGGGGAGGGCCGAGCAGTACTTC. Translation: CASGPGQGRAEQYF.

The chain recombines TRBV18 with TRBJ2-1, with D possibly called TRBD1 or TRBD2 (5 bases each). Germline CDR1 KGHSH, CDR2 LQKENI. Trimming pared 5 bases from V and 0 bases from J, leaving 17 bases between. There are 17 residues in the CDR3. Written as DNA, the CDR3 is TGTGCCAGCTCAGGAGGAACCGGGACGAGCTCCTACAATGAGCAGTTCTTC. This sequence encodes CASSGGTGTSSYNEQFF.

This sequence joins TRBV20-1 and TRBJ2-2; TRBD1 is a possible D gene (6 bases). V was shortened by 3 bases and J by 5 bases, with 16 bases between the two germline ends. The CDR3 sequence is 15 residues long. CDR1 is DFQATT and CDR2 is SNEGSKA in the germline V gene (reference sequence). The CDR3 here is CSASPPTGYTGELFF. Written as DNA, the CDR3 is TGCAGTGCTAGTCCTCCTACAGGGTATACCGGGGAGCTGTTTTTT.

CDR3 DNA: TGTGCCAGCAGTTACTCTTCCCGGAACTATGGCTACACCTTC. Protein sequence: CASSYSSRNYGYTF. The J gene is TRBJ1-2, the V gene TRBV6-5; D call uncertain. The CDR3 is 14 amino acids. Trimming removed 0 bases from V and 2 bases from J, with 7 bases in between. Per germline, CDR1 MNHEY and CDR2 SVGAGI.

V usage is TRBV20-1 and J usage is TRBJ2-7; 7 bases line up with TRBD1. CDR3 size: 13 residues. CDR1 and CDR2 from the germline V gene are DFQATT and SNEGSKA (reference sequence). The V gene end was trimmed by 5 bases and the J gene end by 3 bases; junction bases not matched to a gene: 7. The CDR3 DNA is TGCAGTGCTCCCACAGGGGACCGCTACGAGCAGTACTTC. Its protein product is CSAPTGDRYEQYF.